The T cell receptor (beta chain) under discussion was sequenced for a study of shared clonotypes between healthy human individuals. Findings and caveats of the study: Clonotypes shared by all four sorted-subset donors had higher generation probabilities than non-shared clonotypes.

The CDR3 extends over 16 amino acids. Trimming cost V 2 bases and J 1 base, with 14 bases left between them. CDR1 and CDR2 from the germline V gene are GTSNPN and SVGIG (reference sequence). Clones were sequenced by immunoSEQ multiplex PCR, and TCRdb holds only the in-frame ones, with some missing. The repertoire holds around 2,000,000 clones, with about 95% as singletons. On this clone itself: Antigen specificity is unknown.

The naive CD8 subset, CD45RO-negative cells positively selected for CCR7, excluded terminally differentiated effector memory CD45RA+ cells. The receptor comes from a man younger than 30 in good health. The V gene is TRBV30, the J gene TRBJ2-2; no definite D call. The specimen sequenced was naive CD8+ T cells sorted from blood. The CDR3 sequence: CAWSKASSWNTGELFF. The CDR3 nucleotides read TGTGCCTGGAGTAAAGCGTCAAGTTGGAACACCGGGGAGCTGTTTTTT.